This paragraph covers one TCR beta chain sequence. Authors' processing steps: By means of reference gene primer amplification, nucleated cell counts were estimated. Clones were read by immunoSEQ multiplex PCR, and TCRdb kept only the in-frame ones, dropping some. That table supplies the V and J calls and clone size; D and trimming were determined from the DNA. The sample lists 95,000 to 100,000 clones, approximately 90% occurring once. This specimen belongs to a study of blood T cell repertoires in COVID-19. Study overall: The United States, Italy and Spain supplied acute and convalescent COVID-19 samples. The analysed material was cDNA or gDNA that came from T cells, B-cell-depleted T cells, or PBMCs.

The clonotype comes from a man in his forties or fifties with acute or convalescent COVID-19. The source material was peripheral blood.

In DNA form, the CDR3 reads TGTGCCAGCAGCTCCCAACCAGGGGATAGGAATTCACCCCTCCACTTT. It codes for CASSSQPGDRNSPLHF. The chain has TRBV7-2 and TRBJ1-6, with D maybe TRBD1 (6 bases). Germline values: CDR1 SGHTA, CDR2 FQGNSA. Trimming pared 4 bases from V and 7 bases from J, leaving 17 bases between. The CDR3 is 16 amino acids.